This T cell receptor beta chain was sequenced during a study of identical twins. TCRdb itself ran the 5' RACE reads through MiXCR, one entry per CDR3 protein. The sample carries 420,000 or so distinct CDR3 sequences, less than 20% recorded once. Germline CDR1 and CDR2: KGHDR and SFDVKD. The V segment lost 7 bases and the J segment 5 bases; nucleotides outside the gene matches: 12. CDR3 length equals 16 residues. The rearrangement links TRBV24-1 to TRBJ2-5, with 10 bases that match TRBD2. The clonotype comes from a man aged 45 to 65 in good health. The sample consisted of naive T cells sorted from blood. CDR3 amino acids: CATSEGSGRIGETQYF. The CDR3 DNA follows: TGTGCCACCAGCGAGGGTAGCGGGAGGATTGGGGAGACCCAGTACTTC.